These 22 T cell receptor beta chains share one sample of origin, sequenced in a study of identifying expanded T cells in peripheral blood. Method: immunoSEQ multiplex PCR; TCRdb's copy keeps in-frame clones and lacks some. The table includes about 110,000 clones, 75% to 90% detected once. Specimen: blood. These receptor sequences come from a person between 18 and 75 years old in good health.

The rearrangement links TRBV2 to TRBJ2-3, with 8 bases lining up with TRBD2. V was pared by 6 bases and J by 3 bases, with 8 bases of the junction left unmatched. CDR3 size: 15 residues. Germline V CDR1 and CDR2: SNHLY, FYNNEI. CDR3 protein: CASRLGLGITDTQYF. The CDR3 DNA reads TGTGCCAGCAGGTTGGGACTAGGCATAACAGATACGCAGTATTTT.

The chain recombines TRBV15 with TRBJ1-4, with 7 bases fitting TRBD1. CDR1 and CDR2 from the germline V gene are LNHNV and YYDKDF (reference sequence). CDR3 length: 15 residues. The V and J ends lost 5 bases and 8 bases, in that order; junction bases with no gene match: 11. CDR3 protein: CATSLYRGYEEKLFF. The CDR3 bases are TGTGCCACCAGCCTATACAGGGGATATGAGGAAAAACTGTTTTTT.

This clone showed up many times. The CDR3, as DNA: TGTGCCAGCAGTTTAGGAGGCGGGGCATTCGAGCAGTACTTC. Its translation is CASSLGGGAFEQYF. The rearrangement joins TRBV27 to TRBJ2-7; D is possibly TRBD2 (6 bases). With 2 bases removed from V and 6 bases from J, the gap between germline ends came to 14 bases. The CDR3 runs 14 residues. Germline V gives CDR1 MNHEY, CDR2 SMNVEV (reference sequence).

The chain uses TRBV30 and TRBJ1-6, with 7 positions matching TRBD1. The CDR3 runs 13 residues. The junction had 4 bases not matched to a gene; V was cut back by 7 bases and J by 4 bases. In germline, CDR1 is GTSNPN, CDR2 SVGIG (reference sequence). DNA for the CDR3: TGTGCCTTTTCGGGACAGTATAATTCACCCCTCCACTTT. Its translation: CAFSGQYNSPLHF.

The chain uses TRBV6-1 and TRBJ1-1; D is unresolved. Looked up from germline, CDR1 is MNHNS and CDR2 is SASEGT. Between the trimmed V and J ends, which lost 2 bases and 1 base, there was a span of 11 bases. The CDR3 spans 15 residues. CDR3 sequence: CASSEPGRPNTEAFF. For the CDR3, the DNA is TGTGCCAGCAGTGAACCAGGCAGGCCGAACACTGAAGCTTTCTTT.

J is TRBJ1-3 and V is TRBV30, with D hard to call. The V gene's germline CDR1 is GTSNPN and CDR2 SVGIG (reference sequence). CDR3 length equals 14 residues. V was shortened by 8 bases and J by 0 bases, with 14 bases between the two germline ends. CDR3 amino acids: CAGRSFSSGNTIYF. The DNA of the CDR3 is TGTGCCGGCAGGAGTTTTAGCTCTGGAAACACCATATATTTT.

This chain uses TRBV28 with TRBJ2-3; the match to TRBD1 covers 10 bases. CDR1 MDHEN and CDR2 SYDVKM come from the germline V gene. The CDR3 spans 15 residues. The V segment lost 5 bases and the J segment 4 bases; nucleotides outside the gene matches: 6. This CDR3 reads CASSDGTGEADTQYF. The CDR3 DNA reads TGTGCCAGCAGTGACGGGACAGGGGAAGCAGATACGCAGTATTTT.

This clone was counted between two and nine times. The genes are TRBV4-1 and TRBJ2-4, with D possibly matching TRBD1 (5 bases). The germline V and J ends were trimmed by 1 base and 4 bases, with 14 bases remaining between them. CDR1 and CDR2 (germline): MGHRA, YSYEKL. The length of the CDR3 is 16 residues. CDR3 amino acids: CASSQGGRTSKNIQYF. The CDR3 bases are TGCGCCAGCAGCCAAGGGGGCAGAACTTCGAAAAACATTCAGTACTTC.

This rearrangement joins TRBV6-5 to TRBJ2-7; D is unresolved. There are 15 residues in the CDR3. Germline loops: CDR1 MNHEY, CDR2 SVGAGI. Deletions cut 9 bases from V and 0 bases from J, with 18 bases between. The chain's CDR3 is CASSPNFRFSYEQYF. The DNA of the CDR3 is TGTGCCAGTTCACCCAATTTTCGGTTCTCCTACGAGCAGTACTTC.

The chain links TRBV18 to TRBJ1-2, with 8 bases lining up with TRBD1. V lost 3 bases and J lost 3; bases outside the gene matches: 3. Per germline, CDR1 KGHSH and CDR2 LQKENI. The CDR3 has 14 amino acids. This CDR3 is CASSPDREHYGYTF. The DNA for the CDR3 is TGTGCCAGCTCACCGGACAGGGAACACTATGGCTACACCTTC.

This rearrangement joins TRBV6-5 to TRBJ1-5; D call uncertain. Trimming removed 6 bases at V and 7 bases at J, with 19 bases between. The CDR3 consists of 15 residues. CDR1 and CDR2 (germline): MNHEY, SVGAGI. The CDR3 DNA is TGTGCCAGCAGCCCCTCGGGCTCTACGCGGCAGCCCCAGCATTTT. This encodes CASSPSGSTRQPQHF.

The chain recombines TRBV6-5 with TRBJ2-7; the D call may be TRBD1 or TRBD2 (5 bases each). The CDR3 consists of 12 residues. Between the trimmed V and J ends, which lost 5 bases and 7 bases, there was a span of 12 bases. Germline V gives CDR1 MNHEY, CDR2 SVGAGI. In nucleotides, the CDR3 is TGTGCCAGCAGTCCCCGGGGCAGAGAGCAGTACTTC. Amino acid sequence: CASSPRGREQYF.

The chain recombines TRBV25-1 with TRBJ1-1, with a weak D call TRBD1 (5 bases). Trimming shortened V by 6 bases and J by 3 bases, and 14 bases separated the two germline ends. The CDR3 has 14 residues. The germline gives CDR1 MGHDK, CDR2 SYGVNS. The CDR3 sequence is CASRGAGLYTEAFF. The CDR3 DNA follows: TGTGCCAGCAGAGGGGCAGGGCTGTACACTGAAGCTTTCTTT.

The CDR3 is CAASGGANTGELFF. CDR3 nucleotides: TGTGCCGCCAGCGGCGGGGCAAACACCGGGGAGCTGTTTTTT. This chain joins TRBV9 and TRBJ2-2, with D tentatively TRBD2 (6 bases). Germline V gene sequence: CDR1 SGDLS, CDR2 YYNGEE. Deletions cut 10 bases from V and 2 bases from J, with 15 bases between. The CDR3 covers 14 residues.

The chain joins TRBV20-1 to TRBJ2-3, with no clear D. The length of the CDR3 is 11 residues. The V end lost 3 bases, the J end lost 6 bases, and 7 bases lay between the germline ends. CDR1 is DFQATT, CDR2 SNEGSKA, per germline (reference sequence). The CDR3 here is CSARRTDTQYF. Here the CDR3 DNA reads TGCAGTGCTAGGAGGACGGATACGCAGTATTTT.

CDR3 nucleotides: TGTGCCAGCAGCCCTCAACCCGGAATCCAGGCGAGTGAAAAACTGTTTTTT. The encoded protein is CASSPQPGIQASEKLFF. The J gene is TRBJ1-4, the V gene TRBV7-2; D is unclear. The CDR3 sequence is 17 residues long. The germline CDR1 and CDR2 sequences are SGHTA and FQGNSA. V was cut by 5 bases and J by 7 bases, with 23 bases left in between.

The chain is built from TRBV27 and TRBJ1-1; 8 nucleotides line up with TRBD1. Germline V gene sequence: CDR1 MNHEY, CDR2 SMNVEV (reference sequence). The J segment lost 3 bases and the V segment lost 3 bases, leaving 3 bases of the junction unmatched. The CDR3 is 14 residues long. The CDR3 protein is CASSFAGGYTEAFF. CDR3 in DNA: TGTGCCAGCAGTTTTGCAGGGGGCTACACTGAAGCTTTCTTT.

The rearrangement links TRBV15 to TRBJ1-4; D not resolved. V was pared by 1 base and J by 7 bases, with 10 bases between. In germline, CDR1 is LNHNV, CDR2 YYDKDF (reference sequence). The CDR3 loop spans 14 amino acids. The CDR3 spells CATSRGRLGEKLFF. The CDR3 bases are TGTGCCACCAGCAGAGGACGTCTGGGTGAAAAACTGTTTTTT.

In DNA form, the CDR3 reads TGTGCCTTAAGACCCGCCGGCACCGGGGAGCTGTTTTTT. Amino acids: CALRPAGTGELFF. The V gene is TRBV30, the J gene TRBJ2-2; the D is unclear. Germline V lookup: CDR1 GTSNPN, CDR2 SVGIG (reference sequence). The ends were cut back, 7 bases at V and 4 bases at J, with 13 bases in the middle. This CDR3 is built from 13 residues.

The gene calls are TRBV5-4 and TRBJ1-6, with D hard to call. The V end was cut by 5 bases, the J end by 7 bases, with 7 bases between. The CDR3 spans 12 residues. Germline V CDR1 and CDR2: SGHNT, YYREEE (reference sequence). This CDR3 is CASSQTNSPLHF. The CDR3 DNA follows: TGTGCCAGCAGTCAAACCAATTCACCCCTCCACTTT.

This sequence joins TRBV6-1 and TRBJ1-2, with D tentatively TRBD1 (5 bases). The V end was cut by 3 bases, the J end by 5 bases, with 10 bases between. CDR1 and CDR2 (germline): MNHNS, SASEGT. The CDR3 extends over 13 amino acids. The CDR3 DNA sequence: TGTGCCAGCAGTGAGGGGACTACTTATGGCTACACCTTC. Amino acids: CASSEGTTYGYTF.

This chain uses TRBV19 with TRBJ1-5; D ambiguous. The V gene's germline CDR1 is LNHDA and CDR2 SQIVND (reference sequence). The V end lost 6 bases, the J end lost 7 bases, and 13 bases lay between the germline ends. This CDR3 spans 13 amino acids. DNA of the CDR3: TGTGCCAGTAGCCGGGCCCCGGGGCAGCCCCAGCATTTT. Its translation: CASSRAPGQPQHF.